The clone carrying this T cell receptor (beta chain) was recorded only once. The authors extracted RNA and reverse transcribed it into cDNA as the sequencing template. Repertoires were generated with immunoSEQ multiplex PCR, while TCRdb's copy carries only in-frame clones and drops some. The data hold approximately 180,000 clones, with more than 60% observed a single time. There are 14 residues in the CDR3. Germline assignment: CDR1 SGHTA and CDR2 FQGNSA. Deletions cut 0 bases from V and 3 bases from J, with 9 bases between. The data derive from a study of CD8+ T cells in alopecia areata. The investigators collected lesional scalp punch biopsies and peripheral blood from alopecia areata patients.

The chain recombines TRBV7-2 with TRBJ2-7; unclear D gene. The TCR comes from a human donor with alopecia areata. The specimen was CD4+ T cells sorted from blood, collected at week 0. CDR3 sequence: CASSLASGNYEQYF. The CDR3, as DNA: TGTGCCAGCAGCTTAGCGTCAGGAAACTACGAGCAGTACTTC.